These 18 T cell receptor beta chains were sequenced from one sample in a study of a mutant IDH1 vaccine in newly diagnosed glioma. Sequencing used immunoSEQ multiplex PCR; TCRdb keeps in-frame clones, though not all of them. The repertoire includes 70,000 to 100,000 clones, more than 65% of them detected once, and 5.3% sits in the top ten. Time point denoted: baseline, week 1 (first vaccination visit). Treatment noted: pre-vaccination baseline after standard-of-care therapy. Sequencing used PBMCs, obtained from a glioma patient treated with radiotherapy, temozolomide or both. The receptors were gathered from a man aged 40-49 years with glioma. Some clones in this sample may be carry-over from other donors' samples.

This sequence joins TRBV11-2 and TRBJ2-2; a weak D match, TRBD2 (6 bases). The CDR3 consists of 15 residues. Trimming took 5 bases from V and 1 from J, leaving 11 bases between them. Germline CDR1 is SGHAT and CDR2 is FQNNGV. CDR3 in amino acids: CASSPDGRNTGELFF. The CDR3 bases are TGTGCCAGCAGCCCAGACGGGAGGAACACCGGGGAGCTGTTTTTT.

This chain connects TRBV6-4 to TRBJ2-2; D unclear. V lost 4 bases and J lost 0, with 24 bases in between. The CDR3 covers 20 residues. Germline V gives CDR1 MRHNA, CDR2 SNTAGT. The CDR3 region is CASSAPRTPESLSNTGELFF. The CDR3 coding sequence is TGTGCCAGCAGTGCCCCGCGGACCCCGGAGTCTTTGTCGAACACCGGGGAGCTGTTTTTT.

The genes are TRBV19 and TRBJ2-7; weak D call: TRBD1 (5 bases). Germline V gene data show CDR1 as LNHDA and CDR2 as SQIVND (reference sequence). Trimming stripped 4 bases from V and 0 bases from J, with 10 bases between. This CDR3 has 14 amino acids. The CDR3 loop is CASSRAGLSYEQYF. The CDR3 nucleotides are TGTGCCAGTAGTAGGGCAGGGCTCTCCTACGAGCAGTACTTC.

The chain's CDR3 is CASSVGTSGGAGYETQYF. The CDR3 DNA sequence: TGTGCCAGCAGCGTAGGGACTAGCGGGGGGGCCGGGTATGAGACCCAGTACTTC. The V call is TRBV7-8, the J call TRBJ2-5, with TRBD2 identical over 16 bases. V dropped 5 bases and J dropped 5; count of bases not matched to a gene: 11. CDR3 length: 18 residues. CDR1 SGHVS and CDR2 FQNEAQ come from the germline V gene.

The chain links TRBV7-2 to TRBJ2-5; TRBD1 agrees at 8 bases. V shed 6 bases, J shed 3 bases, and the junction held 9 bases outside the gene matches. CDR3 size: 15 residues. Germline loops: CDR1 SGHTA, CDR2 FQGNSA. The chain's CDR3 is CASRPGAGGKETQYF. The CDR3 DNA reads TGTGCCAGCAGGCCGGGGGCAGGGGGCAAAGAGACCCAGTACTTC.

The chain recombines TRBV13 with TRBJ1-2; D unresolved. There are 16 residues in the CDR3. V was cut by 3 bases and J by 7 bases, with 21 bases left in between. In germline, CDR1 is PRHDT, CDR2 FYEKMQ (reference sequence). The DNA for the CDR3 is TGTGCCAGCAGCTTTAGGGCCCGGACGGTTAGAGGTGGCTACACCTTC. Amino acid sequence: CASSFRARTVRGGYTF.

This clone was picked up a small number of times. V usage is TRBV5-4 and J usage is TRBJ1-2; D is perhaps TRBD1 (6 bases). V lost 3 bases to trimming and J lost 1 base, with 16 bases between them. CDR1 and CDR2 from the germline V gene are SGHNT and YYREEE (reference sequence). This CDR3 is 16 amino acids long. CDR3 in DNA: TGTGCCAGCAGCTCGCCCGCGGGGGGCGATAACTATGGCTACACCTTC. Encoded protein: CASSSPAGGDNYGYTF.

This chain uses TRBV4-1 with TRBJ1-4; TRBD1 agrees at 10 bases. This CDR3 comprises 16 residues. Trimming at V came to 1 base and at J to 5 bases, leaving 4 bases not matched to a gene. CDR1 MGHRA and CDR2 YSYEKL come from the germline V gene. The CDR3 reads CASSQAETGGNEKLFF. The CDR3 coding sequence is TGCGCCAGCAGCCAAGCGGAGACAGGGGGCAATGAAAAACTGTTTTTT.

The J gene is TRBJ2-5, the V gene TRBV11-2; D remains unclear. The CDR3 length is 14 residues. CDR1 and CDR2 from the germline V gene are SGHAT and FQNNGV. The V end lost 5 bases, the J end lost 4 bases, and 14 bases lay between the germline ends. The CDR3 DNA reads TGTGCCAGCAGCATGAGATCGGGTGGAGAGACCCAGTACTTC. Protein: CASSMRSGGETQYF.

The genes are TRBV6-1 and TRBJ1-1; D not resolved. The germline V and J ends were trimmed by 6 bases and 0 bases, with 11 bases remaining between them. The CDR3 totals 14 residues. The germline CDR1 and CDR2 sequences are MNHNS and SASEGT. CDR3 nucleotides: TGTGCCAGCAGCCTATACCAAGTGAACACTGAAGCTTTCTTT. Translating gives CASSLYQVNTEAFF.

The V gene is TRBV19, the J gene TRBJ1-1; TRBD1 agrees at 10 bases. V lost 5 bases to trimming and J lost 4 bases; unmatched junction nucleotides: 10. Looked up from germline, CDR1 is LNHDA and CDR2 is SQIVND (reference sequence). CDR3 length: 16 residues. For the CDR3, the DNA is TGTGCCAGTAGTCCAGACAGGGGGCGTTTTGGCACTGAAGCTTTCTTT. It specifies CASSPDRGRFGTEAFF.

This clone was counted between two and nine times. This chain joins TRBV4-1 and TRBJ1-6, with 9 bases matching TRBD1. The CDR3 covers 18 residues. The J segment lost 9 bases and the V segment lost 4 bases, leaving 16 bases of the junction unmatched. The germline CDR1 and CDR2 sequences are MGHRA and YSYEKL. For the CDR3, the DNA is TGCGCCAGCAGCCGGCTTGGGAACAGGGGGCAGGAAGTTTCACCCCTCCACTTT. Encoded protein: CASSRLGNRGQEVSPLHF.

This chain links TRBV29-1 with TRBJ1-1; maybe TRBD1 (5 bases). Trimming pared 1 base from V and 7 bases from J, leaving 16 bases between. Germline V gene lookup returns CDR1 SQVTM and CDR2 ANQGSEA. The CDR3 is 14 residues long. Written as DNA, the CDR3 is TGCAGCGTTGAAGCCAACTTTGGGGGTGGTGAAGCTTTCTTT. Translated, it gives CSVEANFGGGEAFF. The full variable domain, in which reference TRBV29-1 and TRBJ1-1 provide the parts outside the CDR3, is SAVISQKPSRDICQRGTSLTIQCQVDSQVTMMFWYRQQPGQSLTLIATANQGSEATYESGFVIDKFPISRPNLTFSTLTVSNMSPEDSSIYLCSVEANFGGGEAFFGQGTRLTVV.

This chain joins TRBV4-1 and TRBJ1-2; a possible D gene is TRBD1 (6 bases). CDR1 and CDR2 (germline): MGHRA, YSYEKL. Trimming stripped 0 bases from V and 8 bases from J, with 16 bases between. The CDR3 runs 15 residues. The CDR3 is CASSQDRGGAIGYTF. The CDR3 nucleotides read TGCGCCAGCAGCCAAGATCGAGGGGGGGCGATCGGCTACACCTTC.

This clone was detected once. The genes are TRBV2 and TRBJ2-3; TRBD1 agrees at 9 bases. The CDR3 totals 14 residues. V shed 10 bases, J shed 3 bases, and the junction held 8 bases outside the gene matches. The V gene's germline CDR1 is SNHLY and CDR2 FYNNEI. This CDR3 reads CANKGGTGTDTQYF. As DNA, the CDR3 is TGTGCCAATAAAGGGGGGACAGGGACAGATACGCAGTATTTT. The full variable domain, in which reference TRBV2 and TRBJ2-3 provide the parts outside the CDR3, is EPEVTQTPSHQVTQMGQEVILRCVPISNHLYFYWYRQILGQKVEFLVSFYNNEISEKSEIFDDQFSVERPDGSNFTLKIRSTKLEDSAMYFCANKGGTGTDTQYFGPGTRLTVL.

The V and J genes are TRBV2 and TRBJ1-2, with D perhaps TRBD1 (5 bases). The V gene's germline CDR1 is SNHLY and CDR2 FYNNEI. The CDR3 is 16 amino acids. Trimming stripped 4 bases from V and 5 bases from J, with 20 bases between. The CDR3 bases are TGTGCCAGCAGTGGAGAGGGATCGGGGGAACCTTATGGCTACACCTTC. It encodes CASSGEGSGEPYGYTF.

This chain uses TRBV5-1 with TRBJ2-7; maybe TRBD2 (7 bases). The CDR3 runs 14 residues. V was pared by 4 bases and J by 6 bases, with 17 bases between. CDR1 and CDR2 from the germline V gene are SGHRS and YFSETQ. In DNA, the CDR3 is TGCGCCAGCAGCCCCGGGGGGCCCGACCGCGAGCAGTACTTC. It translates to CASSPGGPDREQYF.

The J gene is TRBJ2-5, the V gene TRBV9; no reliable D call. CDR3 size: 12 residues. The germline V gene has CDR1 SGDLS and CDR2 YYNGEE. Deletions cut 3 bases from V and 3 bases from J, with 6 bases between. The CDR3 bases are TGTGCCAGCAGCGGAACGGAAGAGACCCAGTACTTC. Amino acid sequence: CASSGTEETQYF.